The clone carrying this TCR beta chain turned up a few times. No antigen is known for it. Germline V gene sequence: CDR1 SGHVS, CDR2 FNYEAQ. The CDR3 is 16 residues long. V lost 5 bases and J lost 6; bases outside the gene matches: 12. Reverse transcription of extracted RNA yielded cDNA, which provided the sequencing template. TCRdb keeps only in-frame clones here, not all; method: immunoSEQ multiplex PCR. The sample gives approximately 280,000 clones, about 62% of which show up once; about 1.8% is in the top ten. These data belong to a study of CD8+ T cells in alopecia areata. Study-level results: There were also resident alphabeta T cells of normal skin sequenced in scalp samples.

Indicated treatment: oral pan-JAK inhibitor, 5-10 mg twice daily. Peripheral blood and lesional scalp punch biopsies were taken from alopecia areata patients. The sequencing used CD4+ T cells sorted from blood, collected at week 24, from a patient treated with tofacitinib. The TCR sequence derives from a human donor with alopecia areata. The gene calls are TRBV7-6 and TRBJ2-3, with 9 bases that match TRBD1. The CDR3 coding sequence is TGTGCCAGCAGCCCTCTCGGGACAGGGATCCAGGATACGCAGTATTTT. It is translated as CASSPLGTGIQDTQYF.